This T cell receptor (beta chain) is from a study of tumor-infiltrating lymphocytes in localized non-small cell lung cancer. Study-level findings and limits: Compared with uninvolved lung, tumors showed higher T cell infiltration by TCRbeta sequencing. Not all patients were TCR sequenced, owing to tissue quantity.

TCRdb's table, derived via immunoSEQ multiplex PCR, lists solely in-frame clones and lacks some. The data hold over 2,500 clones, with more than 35% observed a single time. In the case of this clone: Its matching antigen is unknown.

Sample: uninvolved lung tissue not adjacent to the tumor. This sequence originates from a human donor with non-small cell lung cancer.

This CDR3 is CSVDTGFTEAFF. The CDR3 DNA reads TGCAGCGTTGATACGGGCTTCACTGAAGCTTTCTTT. The chain employs TRBV29-1 and TRBJ1-1, with no clear D. The CDR3 spans 12 residues. Deletions cut 3 bases from V and 4 bases from J, with 9 bases between. Germline CDR1 reads SQVTM; CDR2 reads ANQGSEA.